These 5 T cell receptor beta chains were all obtained from the same sample, sequenced in a study of shared clonotypes between healthy human individuals. Profiled with immunoSEQ multiplex PCR; TCRdb holds only in-frame clones, not every one. The repertoire holds 110,000 or so clones, with 68% as singletons. The sample consisted of memory CD8+ T cells sorted from blood. As to subset: CD45RO+ cells pooled with CCR7-negative TemRA cells. Receptor source: a woman aged 25-40 years in good health.

V gene TRBV27 combines with J gene TRBJ1-4, with D possibly being TRBD1 (5 bases). CDR1 MNHEY and CDR2 SMNVEV come from the germline V gene (reference sequence). The length of the CDR3 is 14 residues. V was trimmed by 6 bases and J by 0 bases, leaving 8 bases between them. CDR3 protein: CASRGVATNEKLFF. CDR3 nucleotide sequence: TGTGCCAGCAGGGGGGTCGCAACTAATGAAAAACTGTTTTTT.

The genes are TRBV19 and TRBJ1-1; D is ambiguous. Germline CDR1 is LNHDA and CDR2 is SQIVND (reference sequence). There are 16 residues in the CDR3. V was cut by 5 bases and J by 8 bases, with 24 bases left in between. The CDR3 protein is CASSPISLHGLNEAFF. CDR3 nucleotide sequence: TGTGCCAGTAGTCCTATTTCGTTACATGGGCTTAACGAAGCTTTCTTT.

CDR3 region: CASSLQGLGAYSYEQYF. The CDR3 DNA follows: TGTGCCAGCAGCCTTCAGGGCCTCGGGGCTTACTCCTACGAGCAGTACTTC. The chain recombines TRBV28 with TRBJ2-7; D might be TRBD1 or TRBD2, each matching 5 bases. Trimming shortened V by 6 bases and J by 0 bases, and 21 bases separated the two germline ends. CDR3 size: 17 residues. Germline CDR1 is MDHEN and CDR2 is SYDVKM.

The chain couples TRBV6-1 to TRBJ2-7; the match to TRBD1 covers 7 bases. Trimming cost V 2 bases and J 7 bases; bases outside gene matches: 5. The CDR3 contains 13 residues. Per the germline V gene, CDR1 is MNHNS and CDR2 is SASEGT. The CDR3 region is CASSEQGVREQYF. The CDR3 region has the DNA TGTGCCAGCAGTGAACAGGGGGTGAGGGAGCAGTACTTC.

This rearrangement joins TRBV2 to TRBJ2-1, with 14 bases lining up with TRBD2. Germline CDR1 SNHLY, CDR2 FYNNEI. The CDR3 runs to 14 residues. V was pared by 8 bases and J by 7 bases, with 4 bases of the junction left unmatched. The CDR3 coding sequence is TGTGCCAGCCGGGGACTAGCGGGAGAAAATGAGCAGTTCTTC. Translating gives CASRGLAGENEQFF.